This TCR beta chain emerged from a study of shared T cell receptors in the human thymus (dated by TCRdb to about 2021). Concerning the study at large: The study examined how the human thymus generates shared, self-reactive T-cell receptor alpha chains.

A note on this clone: The antigen it binds to is not known. The record has no base qualities; no much larger clone is one base away.

Compared with germline, V lacks 4 bases and J lacks 6 bases; bases without a gene match: 12. The CDR3, from cysteine to phenylalanine, totals 16 residues. Of the read, only the CDR3 DNA is kept; its 48 bases are in frame from base 1. Via the germline V gene, CDR1 is SGHTS and CDR2 YDEGEE. The protocol used for the library was the immunoSEQ multiplex PCR assay. Not all clones reach the TCRdb copy of this immuneACCESS table, which keeps in-frame sequences only. Checked studies attribute under half of the gap to unresolved V genes and leave the rest unexplained. For this sample there are hundreds of thousands of clones; around 87% appear just once. The top ten clonotypes cover roughly 0.0089% of the sample. The data were also submitted as part of a second study, on human thymus T cells. Reported in the second study: Donors were immunologically healthy infants undergoing open corrective cardiac surgery for congenital heart defects in Finland. Thymus tissue was collected as surgical resects that were removed during corrective cardiac surgery. V and J gene segment usage appeared biased in both thymic and peripheral blood repertoires. According to the related research, thymic TCR repertoires were highly overlapping among unrelated individuals. The study characterized TCR alpha and beta repertoires from about 8 infant thymus samples and a few related peripheral blood samples. The infant donors were roughly 7 to 244 days old, and the cohort included a handful of males and a couple of females. Thymocytes were released mechanically from tissue and stored at -70 °C as pellets of 10-30 million cells. A QIAsymphony instrument was used to extract genomic DNA from frozen cell pellets. The immunoSEQ multiplex PCR assay was used to amplify the TCRB and TCRAD loci from a standardized amount of quality-controlled genomic DNA. Amplicons spanned the V(D)J region at a length sufficient to cover the CDR3 and identify V and J genes. The commercial immunoSEQ service was used to sequence amplicons on an Illumina platform. Primer bias and sequencing errors were corrected as previously described, and TCRAD and TCRB were defined on the basis of the IMGT database. Repertoires were analysed with immunoSEQ Analyzer 3.0 and VDJTools, covering basic statistics, V/J segment usage, diversity estimates, rarefaction and pairwise overlap. To estimate diversity, the Chao1, ChaoE, Efron-Thisted, Shannon and inverse Simpson indices were applied, and diversity was also estimated on datasets down-sampled to the smallest sample. Repertoire overlap was assessed by strict matching of CDR3 nucleotide sequence, V gene and J gene, and clustering was done by Jaccard-based multidimensional scaling. Thymus samples yielded on average approximately 860,000 unique TCRB clonotypes, compared with some 83,000 from blood samples.

The sequence is built from TRBV5-8 and TRBJ2-2, with 7 middle bases fitting TRBD2. Sequenced input: thymocytes. The sequence derives from a boy under two years old with a congenital heart defect. Donor details come from another sample of the same person, matched by shared clones. The CDR3 sequence is CASSPRGEMYAGELFF. DNA sequence: TGTGCCAGCAGCCCCCGGGGGGAAATGTATGCCGGGGAGCTGTTTTTT.